The clone carrying this T cell receptor beta chain was seen ten or more times. No antigen is known for it. The sample is drawn from a study of early T cells in non-severe SARS-CoV-2 infection. Trimming took off 8 bases at V and 0 bases at J, with 7 bases between the two ends. Looked up from germline, CDR1 is MNHEY and CDR2 is SVGEGT. CDR3 length equals 12 residues. Study-wide points: Clonotype matching in VDJdb favored anti-spike CD8 responses and did not capture private and CD4 specificities.

cDNA molecules, individually, were tagged with unique molecular identifiers. TCRdb used MiXCR to reprocess the 5' RACE reads, holding one entry per CDR3 protein. Of about 48,000 distinct CDR3 sequences in the sample, over 7.5% were seen once. The sequencing input was whole blood. The rearrangement joins TRBV6-2 or TRBV6-3 to TRBJ1-1; D is undetermined. This TCR came from an adult who was a healthcare worker with PCR-confirmed SARS-CoV-2 infection or an uninfected control (not recorded which). CDR3 in amino acids: CASHEMNTEAFF. The CDR3 DNA follows: TGTGCCAGCCACGAAATGAACACTGAAGCTTTCTTT.